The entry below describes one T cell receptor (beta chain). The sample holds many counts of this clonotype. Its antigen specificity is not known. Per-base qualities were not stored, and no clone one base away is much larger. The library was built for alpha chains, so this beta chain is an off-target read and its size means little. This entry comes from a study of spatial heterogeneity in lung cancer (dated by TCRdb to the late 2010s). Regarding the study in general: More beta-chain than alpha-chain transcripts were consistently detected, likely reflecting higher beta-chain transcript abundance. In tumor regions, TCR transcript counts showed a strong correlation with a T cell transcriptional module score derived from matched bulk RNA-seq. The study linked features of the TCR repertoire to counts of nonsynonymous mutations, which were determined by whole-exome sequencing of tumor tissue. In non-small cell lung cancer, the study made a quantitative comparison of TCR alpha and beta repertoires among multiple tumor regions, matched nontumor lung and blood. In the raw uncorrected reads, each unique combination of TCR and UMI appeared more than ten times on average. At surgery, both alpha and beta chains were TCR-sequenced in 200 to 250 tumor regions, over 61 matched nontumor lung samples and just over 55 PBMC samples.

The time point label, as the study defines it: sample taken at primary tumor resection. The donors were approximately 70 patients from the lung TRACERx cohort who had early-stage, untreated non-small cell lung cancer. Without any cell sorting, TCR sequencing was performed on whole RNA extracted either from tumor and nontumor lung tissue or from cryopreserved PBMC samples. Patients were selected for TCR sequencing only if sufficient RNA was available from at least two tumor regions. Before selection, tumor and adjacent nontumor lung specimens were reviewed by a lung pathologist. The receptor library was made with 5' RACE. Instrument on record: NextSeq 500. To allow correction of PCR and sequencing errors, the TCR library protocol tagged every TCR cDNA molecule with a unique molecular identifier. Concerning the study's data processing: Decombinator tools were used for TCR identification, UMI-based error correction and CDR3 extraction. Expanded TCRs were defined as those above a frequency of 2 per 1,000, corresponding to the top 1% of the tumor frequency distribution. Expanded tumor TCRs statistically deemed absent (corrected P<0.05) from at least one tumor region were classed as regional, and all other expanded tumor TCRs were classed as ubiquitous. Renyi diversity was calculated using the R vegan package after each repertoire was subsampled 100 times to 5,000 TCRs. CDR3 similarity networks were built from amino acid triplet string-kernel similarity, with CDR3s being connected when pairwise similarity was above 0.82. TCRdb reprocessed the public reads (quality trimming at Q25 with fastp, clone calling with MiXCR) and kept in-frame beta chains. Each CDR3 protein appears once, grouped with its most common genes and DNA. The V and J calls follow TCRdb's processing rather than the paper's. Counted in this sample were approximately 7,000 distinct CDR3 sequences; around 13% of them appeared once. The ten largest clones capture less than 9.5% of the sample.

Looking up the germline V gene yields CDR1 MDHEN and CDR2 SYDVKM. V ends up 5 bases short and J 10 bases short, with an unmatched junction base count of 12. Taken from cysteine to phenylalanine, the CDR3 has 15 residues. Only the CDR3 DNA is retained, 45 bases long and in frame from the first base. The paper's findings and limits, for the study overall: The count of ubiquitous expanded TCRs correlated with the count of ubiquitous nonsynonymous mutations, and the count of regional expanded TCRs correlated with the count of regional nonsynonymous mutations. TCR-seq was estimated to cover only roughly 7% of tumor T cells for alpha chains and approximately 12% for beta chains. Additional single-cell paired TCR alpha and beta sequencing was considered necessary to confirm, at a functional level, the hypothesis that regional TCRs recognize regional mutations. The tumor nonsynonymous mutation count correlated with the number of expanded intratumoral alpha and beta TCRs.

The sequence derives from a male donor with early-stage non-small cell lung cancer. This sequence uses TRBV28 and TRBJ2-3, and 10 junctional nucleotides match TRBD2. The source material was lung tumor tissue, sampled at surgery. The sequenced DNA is TGTGCCAGCAGTCGCGACTGGACTAGCGGCTTGGCGCAGTATTTT. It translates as CASSRDWTSGLAQYF.